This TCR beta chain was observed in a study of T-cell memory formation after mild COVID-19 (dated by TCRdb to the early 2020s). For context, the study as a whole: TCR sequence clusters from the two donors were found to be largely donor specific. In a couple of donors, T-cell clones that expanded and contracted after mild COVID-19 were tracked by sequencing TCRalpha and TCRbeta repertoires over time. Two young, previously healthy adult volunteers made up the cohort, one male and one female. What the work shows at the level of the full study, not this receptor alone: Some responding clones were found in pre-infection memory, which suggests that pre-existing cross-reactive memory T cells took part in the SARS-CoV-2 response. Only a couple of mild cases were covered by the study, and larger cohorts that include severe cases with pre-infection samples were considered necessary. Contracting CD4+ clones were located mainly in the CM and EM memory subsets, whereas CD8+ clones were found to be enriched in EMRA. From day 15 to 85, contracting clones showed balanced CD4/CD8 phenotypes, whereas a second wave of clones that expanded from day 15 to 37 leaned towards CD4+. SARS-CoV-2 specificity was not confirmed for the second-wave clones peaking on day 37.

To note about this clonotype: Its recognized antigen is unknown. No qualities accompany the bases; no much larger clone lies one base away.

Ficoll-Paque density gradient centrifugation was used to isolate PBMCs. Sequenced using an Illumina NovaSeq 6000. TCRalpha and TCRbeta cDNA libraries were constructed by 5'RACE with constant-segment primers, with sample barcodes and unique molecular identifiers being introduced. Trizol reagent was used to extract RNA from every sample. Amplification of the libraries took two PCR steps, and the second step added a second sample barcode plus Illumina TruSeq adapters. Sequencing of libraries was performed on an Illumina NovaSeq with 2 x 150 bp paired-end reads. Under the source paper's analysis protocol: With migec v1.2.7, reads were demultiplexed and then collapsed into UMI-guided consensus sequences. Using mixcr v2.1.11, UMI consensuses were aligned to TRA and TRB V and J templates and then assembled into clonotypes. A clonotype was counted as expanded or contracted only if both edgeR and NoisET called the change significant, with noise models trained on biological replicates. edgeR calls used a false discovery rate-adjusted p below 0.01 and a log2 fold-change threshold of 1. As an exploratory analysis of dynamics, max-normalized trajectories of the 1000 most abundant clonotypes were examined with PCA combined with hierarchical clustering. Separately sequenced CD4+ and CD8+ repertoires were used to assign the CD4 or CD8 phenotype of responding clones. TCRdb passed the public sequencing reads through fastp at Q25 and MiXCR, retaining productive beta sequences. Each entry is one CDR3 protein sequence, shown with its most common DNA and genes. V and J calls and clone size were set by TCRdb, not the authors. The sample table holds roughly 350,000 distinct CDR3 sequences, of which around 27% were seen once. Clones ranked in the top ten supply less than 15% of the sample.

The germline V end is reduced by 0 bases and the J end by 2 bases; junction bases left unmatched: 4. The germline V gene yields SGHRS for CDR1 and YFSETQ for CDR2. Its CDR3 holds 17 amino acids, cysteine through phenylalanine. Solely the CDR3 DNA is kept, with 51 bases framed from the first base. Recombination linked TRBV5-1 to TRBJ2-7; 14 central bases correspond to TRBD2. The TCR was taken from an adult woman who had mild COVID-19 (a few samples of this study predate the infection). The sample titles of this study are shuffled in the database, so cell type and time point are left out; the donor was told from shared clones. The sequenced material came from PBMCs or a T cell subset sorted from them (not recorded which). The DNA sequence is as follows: TGCGCCAGCAGCTTGGGACTAGCGGGAGGGCCGGCCTACGAGCAGTACTTC. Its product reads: CASSLGLAGGPAYEQYF.